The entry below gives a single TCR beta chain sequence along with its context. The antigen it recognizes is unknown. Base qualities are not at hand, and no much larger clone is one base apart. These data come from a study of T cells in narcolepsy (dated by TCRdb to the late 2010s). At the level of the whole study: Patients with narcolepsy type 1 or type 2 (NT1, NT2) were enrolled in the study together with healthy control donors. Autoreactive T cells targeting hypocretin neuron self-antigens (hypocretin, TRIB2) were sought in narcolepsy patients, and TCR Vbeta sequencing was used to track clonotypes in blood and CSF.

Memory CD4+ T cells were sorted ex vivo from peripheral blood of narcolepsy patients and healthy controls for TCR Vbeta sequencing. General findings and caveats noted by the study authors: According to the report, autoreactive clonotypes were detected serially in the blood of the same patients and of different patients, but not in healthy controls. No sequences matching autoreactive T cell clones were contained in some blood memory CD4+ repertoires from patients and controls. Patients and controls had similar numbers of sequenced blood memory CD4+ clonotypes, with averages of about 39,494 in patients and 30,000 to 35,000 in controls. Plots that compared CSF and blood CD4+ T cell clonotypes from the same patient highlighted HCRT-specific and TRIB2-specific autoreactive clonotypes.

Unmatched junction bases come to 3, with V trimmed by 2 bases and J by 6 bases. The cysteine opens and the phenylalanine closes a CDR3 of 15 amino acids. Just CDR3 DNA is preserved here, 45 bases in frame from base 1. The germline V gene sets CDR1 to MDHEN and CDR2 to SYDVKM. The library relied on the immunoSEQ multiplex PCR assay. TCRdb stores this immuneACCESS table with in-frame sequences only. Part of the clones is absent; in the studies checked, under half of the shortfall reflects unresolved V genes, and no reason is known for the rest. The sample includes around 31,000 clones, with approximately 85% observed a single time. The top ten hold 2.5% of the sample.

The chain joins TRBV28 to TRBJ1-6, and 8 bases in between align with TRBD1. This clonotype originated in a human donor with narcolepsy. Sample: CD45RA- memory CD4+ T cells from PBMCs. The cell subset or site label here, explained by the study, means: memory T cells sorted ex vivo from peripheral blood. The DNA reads TGTGCCAGCAGTTTAGGGACAGGCGGTAATTCACCCCTCCACTTT. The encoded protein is CASSLGTGGNSPLHF.